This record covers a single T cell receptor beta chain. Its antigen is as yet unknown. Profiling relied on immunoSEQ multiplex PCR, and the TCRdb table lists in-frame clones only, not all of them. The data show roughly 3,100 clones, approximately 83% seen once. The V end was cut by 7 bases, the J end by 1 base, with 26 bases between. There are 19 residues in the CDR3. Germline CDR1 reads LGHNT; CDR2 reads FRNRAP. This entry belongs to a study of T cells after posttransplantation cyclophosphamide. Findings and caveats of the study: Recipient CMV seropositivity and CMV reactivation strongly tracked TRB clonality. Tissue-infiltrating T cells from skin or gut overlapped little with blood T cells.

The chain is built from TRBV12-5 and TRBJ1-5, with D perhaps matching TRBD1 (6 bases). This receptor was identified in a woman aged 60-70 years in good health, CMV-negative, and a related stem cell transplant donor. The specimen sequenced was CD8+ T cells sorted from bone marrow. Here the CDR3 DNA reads TGTGCTAGTGACTTGGGGGGGGCCGATCCTTATTTGAGCAATCAGCCCCAGCATTTT. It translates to CASDLGGADPYLSNQPQHF.